This T cell receptor (beta chain) comes out of a study of blood T cells in healthy people across ages. Between the trimmed V and J ends, which lost 0 bases and 0 bases, there was a span of 11 bases. In germline, CDR1 is LNHNV, CDR2 YYDKDF (reference sequence). This CDR3 has 16 amino acids. This clonotype was counted a single time. The second PCR ran about 6 to 12 cycles with a sample-barcoded 5' primer and J-beta primers. TCRdb analysed the 5' RACE reads with MiXCR anew, one entry per CDR3 protein. The table shows over 1,500,000 distinct CDR3 sequences, with approximately 50% occurring only once. The chain combines TRBV15 with TRBJ2-5; a possible D gene is TRBD2 (5 bases). The origin of this receptor is a woman aged 40 to 49 in good health. Sequenced input: blood. The CDR3 nucleotides read TGTGCCACCAGCAGAGAATGGAGGCGGAACCAAGAGACCCAGTACTTC. Protein sequence: CATSREWRRNQETQYF.